These 28 T cell receptor beta chains were all obtained from the same sample, sequenced in a study of technical replicates of blood from several donors. TCRdb keeps only in-frame clones here, not all; method: immunoSEQ multiplex PCR. The profile shows tens of thousands of clones, less than 95% of them singletons. Sequencing used T cells isolated from PBMCs. The receptors come from a human donor in good health.

The CDR3 region is CASSNRDYGYTF. The CDR3 coding sequence is TGTGCCAGTAGTAACAGGGACTATGGCTACACCTTC. This chain links TRBV19 with TRBJ1-2; a weak D match, TRBD1 (6 bases). Between the trimmed V and J ends, which lost 4 bases and 3 bases, there was a span of 6 bases. There are 12 residues in the CDR3. Per germline, CDR1 LNHDA and CDR2 SQIVND (reference sequence). Combining the CDR3 with reference TRBV19 and TRBJ1-2 gives the whole variable domain DGGITQSPKYLFRKEGQNVTLSCEQNLNHDAMYWYRQDPGQGLRLIYYSQIVNDFQKGDIAEGYSVSREKKESFPLTVTSAQKNPTAFYLCASSNRDYGYTFGSGTRLTVV.

This chain links TRBV12-5 with TRBJ1-1, with a weak D call TRBD1 (6 bases). Germline lookup yields CDR1 LGHNT and CDR2 FRNRAP. The CDR3 runs 14 residues. Trimming left V 5 bases short and J 6 bases short, with 16 bases between. For the CDR3, the DNA is TGTGCTAGTGGTGCCTCGTATGCAGGGGCTGAAGCTTTCTTT. It yields the protein CASGASYAGAEAFF.

The chain has TRBV27 and TRBJ2-3; weak D call: TRBD2 (6 bases). Trimming shortened V by 4 bases and J by 2 bases, and 7 bases separated the two germline ends. The CDR3 sequence is 13 residues long. CDR1 is MNHEY and CDR2 is SMNVEV in the germline V gene (reference sequence). As DNA, the CDR3 is TGTGCCAGCAGTTCGGGACTCACAGATACGCAGTATTTT. Protein sequence: CASSSGLTDTQYF.

The genes are TRBV10-3 and TRBJ2-3, with 9 bases lining up with TRBD2. From germline, CDR1 is ENHRY and CDR2 SYGVKD. The junction had 15 bases not matched to a gene; V was cut back by 4 bases and J by 10 bases. The CDR3 runs to 16 residues. CDR3 bases: TGTGCCATCAGTGGTGGAGGCGGGGGGGCGAAAGTGGCGCAGTATTTT. It codes for CAISGGGGGAKVAQYF.

J is TRBJ2-1 and V is TRBV5-1; 8 bases are shared with TRBD2. J was trimmed by 7 bases and V by 2 bases; bases with no gene match: 8. The germline V gene has CDR1 SGHRS and CDR2 YFSETQ. This CDR3 has 15 residues. The CDR3 bases are TGCGCCAGCAGCTTACCGGGAGGGAGTCGGAATGAGCAGTTCTTC. This gives the protein CASSLPGGSRNEQFF.

J is TRBJ2-1 and V is TRBV10-1, with 12 bases aligning to TRBD2. The V gene end was trimmed by 5 bases and the J gene end by 4 bases; junction bases not matched to a gene: 6. The CDR3 extends over 16 amino acids. Germline assignment: CDR1 WNHNN and CDR2 SYGVQD (reference sequence). This CDR3 is CASSKGLAGNYNEQFF. As DNA, the CDR3 is TGCGCCAGCAGTAAAGGACTAGCGGGAAATTACAATGAGCAGTTCTTC.

This clone was recorded only once. The rearrangement joins TRBV19 to TRBJ1-1; D is uncertain. Germline V gene data show CDR1 as LNHDA and CDR2 as SQIVND (reference sequence). Trimming took 11 bases from V and 2 from J, leaving 18 bases between them. The CDR3 has 14 residues. CDR3 protein: CAANQNRVNTEAFF. CDR3 DNA: TGTGCCGCTAACCAAAATCGGGTAAACACTGAAGCTTTCTTT.

The chain joins TRBV7-9 to TRBJ1-1, with unresolved D. The germline V and J ends were trimmed by 1 base and 9 bases, with 6 bases remaining between them. Germline assignment: CDR1 SEHNR and CDR2 FQNEAQ (reference sequence). The CDR3 contains 11 residues. As DNA, the CDR3 is TGTGCCAGCAGCTTAGGACTTCAAGCTTTCTTT. Translating it yields CASSLGLQAFF.

The V and J genes are TRBV6-1 and TRBJ1-1; 9 bases are shared with TRBD1. Trimming removed 3 bases from V and 1 base from J; junction bases left unmatched: 0. Germline V gene lookup returns CDR1 MNHNS and CDR2 SASEGT. This CDR3 has 14 residues. The CDR3 coding sequence is TGTGCCAGCAGTGAGGGACAGGGGAACACTGAAGCTTTCTTT. Translation: CASSEGQGNTEAFF.

The sample holds one count of this clone. The gene calls are TRBV2 and TRBJ2-1, with D unresolved. The V and J ends lost 3 bases and 5 bases respectively, with 5 bases between them. CDR1 is SNHLY, CDR2 FYNNEI, per germline. The CDR3 contains 12 residues. The chain's CDR3 is CASSDYNNEQFF. The CDR3 bases are TGTGCCAGCAGTGATTACAACAATGAGCAGTTCTTC.

The rearrangement joins TRBV7-9 to TRBJ2-3, with D possibly being TRBD2 (5 bases). Trimming took off 2 bases at V and 4 bases at J, with 16 bases between the two ends. CDR3 length: 16 amino acids. In germline, CDR1 is SEHNR, CDR2 FQNEAQ (reference sequence). CDR3 residues: CASSLLRGNVADTQYF. CDR3 bases: TGTGCCAGCAGCTTACTCCGGGGAAACGTGGCAGATACGCAGTATTTT.

The chain uses TRBV4-1 and TRBJ2-1; TRBD2 agrees at 9 bases. With 1 base clipped from V and 10 bases from J, the junction kept 8 bases outside the gene matches. The V gene's germline CDR1 is MGHRA and CDR2 YSYEKL. This CDR3 contains 15 residues. The CDR3 protein is CASSQGGLAGWEQFF. For the CDR3, the DNA is TGCGCCAGCAGCCAAGGGGGACTAGCTGGGTGGGAGCAGTTCTTC.

The chain joins TRBV30 to TRBJ1-2; D perhaps matches TRBD1 (6 bases). The CDR3 sequence is 14 residues long. Per germline, CDR1 GTSNPN and CDR2 SVGIG (reference sequence). V shed 0 bases and J shed 8 bases, with 16 bases lying between them. As DNA, the CDR3 is TGTGCCTGGAGTGTACAAGGGTTTAGGGGGGGCTACACCTTC. Translation: CAWSVQGFRGGYTF.

The rearrangement joins TRBV11-2 to TRBJ2-4; tentatively, D is TRBD2 (6 bases). This CDR3 comprises 18 residues. Trimming pared 4 bases from V and 0 bases from J, leaving 19 bases between. CDR1 is SGHAT, CDR2 FQNNGV, per germline. The CDR3 bases are TGTGCCAGCAGCTACCCCCAGGGACTCCTTCTAGCCAAAAACATTCAGTACTTC. Protein product: CASSYPQGLLLAKNIQYF.

This chain uses TRBV4-2 with TRBJ2-1, with D tentatively TRBD2 (6 bases). The V gene lost 0 bases and the J gene lost 4 bases, with 13 bases spanning the gap. Germline-derived CDR1 and CDR2 are LGHNA and YNFKEQ. There are 16 residues in the CDR3. The CDR3 is CASSQEPSVFYNEQFF. The CDR3 DNA follows: TGTGCCAGCAGCCAAGAGCCTAGCGTCTTTTACAATGAGCAGTTCTTC.

This chain connects TRBV2 to TRBJ2-3, with TRBD2 matching over 10 bases. Germline CDR1 and CDR2: SNHLY and FYNNEI. CDR3 length equals 16 residues. The trim removed 4 bases at V and 7 bases at J, leaving 11 bases unmatched. The CDR3 sequence: CASSAGLAVMVNTQYF. CDR3 sequence (DNA): TGTGCCAGCAGTGCTGGACTAGCGGTTATGGTGAATACGCAGTATTTT.

The V and J genes are TRBV7-9 and TRBJ1-1; D remains ambiguous. This CDR3 is built from 11 residues. V gave up 4 bases and J gave up 3 bases, with 3 bases separating them. From germline, CDR1 is SEHNR and CDR2 FQNEAQ (reference sequence). CDR3 in DNA: TGTGCCAGCAGCTCCTACACTGAAGCTTTCTTT. Translating gives CASSSYTEAFF. Drawing the rest from reference TRBV7-9 and TRBJ1-1, the complete variable domain is DTGVSQNPRHKITKRGQNVTFRCDPISEHNRLYWYRQTLGQGPEFLTYFQNEAQLEKSRLLSDRFSAERPKGSFSTLEIQRTEQGDSAMYLCASSSYTEAFFGQGTRLTVV.

This clone was detected once. The chain employs TRBV28 and TRBJ2-1; maybe TRBD2 (5 bases). The V and J ends lost 4 bases and 5 bases respectively, with 18 bases between them. This CDR3 is built from 16 residues. CDR1 is MDHEN, CDR2 SYDVKM, per germline. CDR3 protein: CASSSTLGEYDNEQFF. For the CDR3, the DNA is TGTGCCAGCAGTTCCACATTGGGAGAGTATGACAATGAGCAGTTCTTC.

The rearrangement links TRBV7-8 to TRBJ2-3; 16 bases agree with TRBD2. The germline gives CDR1 SGHVS, CDR2 FQNEAQ. This CDR3 comprises 16 residues. J gave up 5 bases and V 5 bases, and 4 bases lay outside the gene matches. The CDR3 nucleotides read TGTGCCAGCAGCCCGGGGACTAGCGGGAGGGTAGATACGCAGTATTTT. Protein: CASSPGTSGRVDTQYF.

V is TRBV13 and J is TRBJ1-2; possible D gene TRBD1, 5 bases. This CDR3 has 13 residues. The V gene's germline CDR1 is PRHDT and CDR2 FYEKMQ (reference sequence). V lost 3 bases, J lost 4 bases, and 9 bases lay in between. Here the CDR3 reads CASSLGGVYGYTF. As DNA, the CDR3 is TGTGCCAGCAGCTTGGGAGGGGTCTATGGCTACACCTTC.

The chain uses TRBV4-2 and TRBJ2-3; tentative D call: TRBD2 (6 bases). Germline V gene sequence: CDR1 LGHNA, CDR2 YNFKEQ. V was clipped by 0 bases and J by 4 bases, with 11 bases between them. The CDR3 has 15 amino acids. In DNA, the CDR3 is TGTGCCAGCAGCCAAGAAGGGACTTACGCAGATACGCAGTATTTT. Its translation is CASSQEGTYADTQYF.

A remark on this clone: At one end the junction does not follow the germline gene, possibly because of a read error. This chain links TRBV6-1 with TRBJ1-1; no definite D call. The CDR3 runs to 14 residues. Germline lookup yields CDR1 MNHNS and CDR2 SASEGT. The CDR3 sequence is CASSEGALKTEAFF. The CDR3, as DNA: TGTGCCAGCAGTGAAGGAGCCCTGAAGACTGAAGCTTTCTTT.

The chain recombines TRBV4-1 with TRBJ2-2; TRBD2 matches 8 bases. This CDR3 region has 15 residues. The germline V gene encodes CDR1 MGHRA and CDR2 YSYEKL. With V trimmed by 0 bases and J by 6 bases, 3 bases remained unmatched. In DNA, the CDR3 is TGCGCCAGCAGCCAAGAGCAAGCGGGAGCCGGGGAGCTGTTTTTT. This gives the protein CASSQEQAGAGELFF.

The chain has TRBV5-1 and TRBJ2-5; D gene uncertain. Trimming took 4 bases from V and 2 from J, leaving 12 bases between them. CDR3 length equals 14 residues. Germline CDR1 is SGHRS and CDR2 is YFSETQ. The CDR3 coding sequence is TGCGCCAGCAGCCCGATTGCAACACAAGAGACCCAGTACTTC. It is translated as CASSPIATQETQYF.

The table lists this clone with a few counts. The V gene is TRBV6-1, the J gene TRBJ1-6; 7 bases are a match to TRBD1. This CDR3 contains 14 residues. V shed 1 base, J shed 13 bases, and the junction held 7 bases outside the gene matches. Germline V gene lookup returns CDR1 MNHNS and CDR2 SASEGT. CDR3 in amino acids: CASSEVGTARPLHF. The DNA for the CDR3 is TGTGCCAGCAGTGAAGTAGGGACAGCCAGGCCCCTCCACTTT.

This sequence joins TRBV2 and TRBJ1-6, with 10 bases that match TRBD1. V dropped 1 base and J dropped 10; count of bases not matched to a gene: 4. Germline V gene lookup returns CDR1 SNHLY and CDR2 FYNNEI. This CDR3 spans 15 amino acids. The CDR3 DNA reads as TGTGCCAGCAGTGAAGGGGACAGGGGTGGATCACCCCTCCACTTT. Translating it yields CASSEGDRGGSPLHF.

The rearrangement joins TRBV9 to TRBJ2-2; 8 bases are shared with TRBD1. J was trimmed by 1 base and V by 4 bases; bases with no gene match: 6. Germline V gene sequence: CDR1 SGDLS, CDR2 YYNGEE. CDR3 size: 16 residues. This chain's CDR3 is CASSPRGTGNTGELFF. CDR3 sequence (DNA): TGTGCCAGCAGCCCCCGGGGGACAGGGAACACCGGGGAGCTGTTTTTT.

The chain has TRBV29-1 and TRBJ1-2; a possible D gene is TRBD1 (6 bases). Per the germline V gene, CDR1 is SQVTM and CDR2 is ANQGSEA. The CDR3 extends over 14 amino acids. The V gene lost 4 bases and the J gene lost 8 bases, with 20 bases spanning the gap. CDR3 bases: TGCAGCGTTGGGCCCCGACAGGAAGGTAACGGCTACACCTTC. It is translated as CSVGPRQEGNGYTF.